The subject of this entry is one T cell receptor (beta chain). This sample was included in a study of Graves' ophthalmopathy and Graves' hyperthyroidism. Looking at the study overall: Peripheral blood was gathered at the point of initial diagnosis, before any treatment started.

Uncontrolled infections, pregnancy, lactation or other autoimmune diseases led to patient exclusion. From germline, CDR1 is DFQATT and CDR2 SNEGSKA (reference sequence). Trimming stripped 2 bases from V and 6 bases from J, with 14 bases between. The CDR3 extends over 14 amino acids. CDR3 regions of TCR beta were amplified from RNA transcripts. The library came from an HTBI-primed first-round RT-PCR and a second-round multiplex PCR. TCRdb itself ran the multiplex PCR reads through MiXCR, one entry per CDR3 protein. Of approximately 700,000 distinct CDR3 sequences in the sample, around 40% are singletons; the top ten hold approximately 43%.

This TCR was recovered from an adult man with Graves' ophthalmopathy. The sample taken for sequencing was peripheral blood. J is TRBJ1-5 and V is TRBV20-1, with D uncertain. The CDR3 DNA sequence: TGCAGTGCTAGATCTGGGTATGTCGGTCAGCCCCAGCATTTT. Its protein is CSARSGYVGQPQHF.